Listed below are T cell receptor beta chains from one sample, sequenced in a study of T cells in Graves' hyperthyroidism and ophthalmopathy. TCRdb analysed the multiplex PCR reads with MiXCR anew, one entry per CDR3 protein. The table has roughly 420,000 distinct CDR3 sequences, about a sixth seen once. The source material was blood. The receptors derive from a woman under 30 with Graves' hyperthyroidism. CDR3s include the opening cysteine and the closing phenylalanine or tryptophan. The order of the fields is CDR3 length, J gene, V gene, clone size, D gene, CDR3 DNA, CDR3 protein. D genes are given only for firm matches. Clone size is not always given. Where it is, it says once, few, many or a class for expanded clones.

11 TRBJ2-7 TRBV9 many NA TGTGCCAGCAGCGTAGCTAACGAGCAGTACTTC CASSVANEQYF
15 TRBJ1-1 TRBV12-3/TRBV12-4 few NA TGTGCCAGCAGTTCTTACCGGGTCCTGGGGACTGAAGCTTTCTTT CASSSYRVLGTEAFF
17 TRBJ2-1 TRBV18 many TRBD1 TGTGCCAGCTCACTCTCCTACAGGGGTGGGTTTTACAATGAGCAGTTCTTC CASSLSYRGGFYNEQFF
14 TRBJ1-4 TRBV10-3 few TRBD1 TGTGCCATCAGTCCGACAGGGGACATCGAAAAACTGTTTTTT CAISPTGDIEKLFF
14 TRBJ1-3 TRBV9 NA TRBD1 TGTGCCAGCAGCCGGGGACAGGGGAGAAACACCATATATTTT CASSRGQGRNTIYF
13 TRBJ2-7 TRBV2 many NA TGTGCCAGCAGAAGGACCCTCCGCGACGAGCAGTACTTC CASRRTLRDEQYF
15 TRBJ1-5 TRBV19 NA NA TGTGCCAGTAGTATTTGGGCCAGGCTGAATCAGCCCCAGCATTTT CASSIWARLNQPQHF
15 TRBJ1-4 TRBV2 many NA TGTGCCAGCAGTGCGGGGGCAGCGAACGATGAAAAACTGTTTTTT CASSAGAANDEKLFF
12 TRBJ2-7 TRBV3-1 many NA TGTGCCAGCAGCCGTGGTGGAGACGAGCAGTACTTC CASSRGGDEQYF
14 TRBJ1-2 TRBV15 many TRBD1 TGTGCCACCAGCGAGACCTCAGGGGGTTATGGCTACACCTTC CATSETSGGYGYTF
15 TRBJ1-1 TRBV11-2 many NA TGTGCCAGCAGCCCGAGAAGGGGAAGAGTGACTGAAGCTTTCTTT CASSPRRGRVTEAFF
15 TRBJ1-2 TRBV18 many NA TGTGCCAGCTCACCATGGATTCCCGCTAACTATGGCTACACCTTC CASSPWIPANYGYTF
16 TRBJ2-2 TRBV7-3 many TRBD1 TGTGCCAGCAGCTTTTGGACAGGGTCGAACACCGGGGAGCTGTTTTTT CASSFWTGSNTGELFF
14 TRBJ1-2 TRBV29-1 many TRBD1 TGCAGCGTCCCCGTAAGGACAGGGCGCTATGGCTACACCTTC CSVPVRTGRYGYTF
13 TRBJ2-7 TRBV20-1 NA TRBD2 TGCAGTGCACAACGGGGGGACTCCTACGAGCAGTACTTC CSAQRGDSYEQYF
14 TRBJ1-4 TRBV12-3/TRBV12-4 many TRBD1 TGTGCCAGCAGTTCCACAGGGGGGGATGAAAAACTGTTTTTT CASSSTGGDEKLFF
14 TRBJ1-1 TRBV5-6 many NA TGTGCCAGCAGCCGCTTCACCGAGAACACTGAAGCTTTCTTT CASSRFTENTEAFF